These 21 T cell receptor beta chains share one sample of origin, sequenced in a study of regulatory T cells in long-lasting Graves disease. Time point specified: persistent/refractory GD, antithyroid drugs over 5 years with positive TRAb. The authors made the TCR library using RNA they extracted from PBMCs. The authors built TCR beta libraries using iRepertoire HTBI primers and Arm-PCR of CDR3 regions. TCRdb re-derived calls from the multiplex PCR reads in MiXCR, one entry per CDR3 protein. Found here are a few hundred thousand distinct CDR3 sequences, 21% of them singletons; the top ten hold 13% to 15%. This material consisted of peripheral blood mononuclear cells (PBMCs), taken when the disease was refractory, from a patient treated with antithyroid drugs. The receptor source for this set is a female donor with Graves disease.

This clonotype was seen more than once but under ten times. This chain links TRBV7-2 with TRBJ2-2, with D uncertain. There are 14 residues in the CDR3. V lost 0 bases and J lost 6, with 8 bases in between. Germline CDR1 and CDR2: SGHTA and FQGNSA. DNA for the CDR3: TGTGCCAGCAGCTTAGCCGTAGGCGCCGGGGAGCTGTTTTTT. This encodes CASSLAVGAGELFF. Using reference TRBV7-2 and TRBJ2-2 for the parts outside the CDR3, the full variable domain is GAGVSQSPSNKVTEKGKDVELRCDPISGHTALYWYRQSLGQGLEFLIYFQGNSAPDKSGLPSDRFSAERTGGSVSTLTIQRTQQEDSAVYLCASSLAVGAGELFFGEGSRLTVL.

This clonotype turned up a few times. For the CDR3, the DNA is TGTGCCTGGAGTTTGGGGGCGCGTAATGGCTACACCTTC. Translation gives CAWSLGARNGYTF. The chain joins TRBV30 to TRBJ1-2, with D perhaps TRBD1 (6 bases). Germline V gene lookup returns CDR1 GTSNPN and CDR2 SVGIG (reference sequence). The CDR3 sequence is 13 residues long. The V and J ends lost 2 bases and 6 bases respectively, with 13 bases between them.

Details on this clonotype: A read error may explain this, as a much larger clone is one base away. The chain combines TRBV7-9 with TRBJ2-7; 11 bases match TRBD2. Germline lookup yields CDR1 SEHNR and CDR2 FQNEAQ (reference sequence). This CDR3 region has 14 residues. CDR3 loop: CACSKLAGDYEQYF. CDR3 DNA sequence: TGTGCCTGCAGCAAACTAGCGGGAGACTACGAGCAGTACTTC. Together with reference TRBV7-9 and TRBJ2-7, the CDR3 gives the full variable domain: DTGVSQNPRHKITKRGQNVTFRCDPISEHNRLYWYRQTLGQGPEFLTYFQNEAQLEKSRLLSDRFSAERPKGSFSTLEIQRTEQGDSAMYLCACSKLAGDYEQYFGPGTRLTVT.

This clonotype showed up many times. The chain employs TRBV19 and TRBJ2-5, with D possibly being TRBD2 (5 bases). Trimming stripped 7 bases from V and 4 bases from J, with 22 bases between. CDR1 and CDR2 from the germline V gene are LNHDA and SQIVND (reference sequence). This CDR3 is 16 amino acids long. CDR3 region: CASTLRARVFGETQYF. The CDR3 DNA is TGTGCCAGTACCCTGCGGGCGCGGGTCTTTGGAGAGACCCAGTACTTC.

This clonotype was seen ten or more times. The rearrangement links TRBV28 to TRBJ2-7, with 7 bases aligning to TRBD2. The CDR3 sequence is 15 residues long. Looked up from germline, CDR1 is MDHEN and CDR2 is SYDVKM. Germline trimming cut 1 base from V and 0 bases from J; bases unmatched to any gene: 3. CDR3 residues: CASSLFGGSSYEQYF. CDR3 bases: TGTGCCAGCAGTTTATTTGGCGGGAGCTCCTACGAGCAGTACTTC.

The chain recombines TRBV7-9 with TRBJ2-7, with TRBD2 matching 9 bases. This CDR3 comprises 17 residues. Per the germline V gene, CDR1 is SEHNR and CDR2 is FQNEAQ (reference sequence). V shed 8 bases, J shed 5 bases, and the junction held 19 bases outside the gene matches. The CDR3 DNA follows: TGTGCCAGCGGGGGGGGTCCTACCGTAGCGGGAGTCGACGAGCAGTACTTC. This gives the protein CASGGGPTVAGVDEQYF. Based on the CDR3 plus reference TRBV7-9 and TRBJ2-7, the full variable domain is DTGVSQNPRHKITKRGQNVTFRCDPISEHNRLYWYRQTLGQGPEFLTYFQNEAQLEKSRLLSDRFSAERPKGSFSTLEIQRTEQGDSAMYLCASGGGPTVAGVDEQYFGPGTRLTVT.

This clonotype was seen many times. The chain is built from TRBV28 and TRBJ2-5; 7 bases are a match to TRBD1. Germline-derived CDR1 and CDR2 are MDHEN and SYDVKM. V was pared by 7 bases and J by 5 bases, with 16 bases of the junction left unmatched. The CDR3 length is 16 residues. The CDR3 protein is CASKDFTGQAGETQYF. The CDR3, as DNA: TGTGCCAGCAAGGACTTCACTGGACAGGCTGGGGAGACCCAGTACTTC.

Many counts were recorded for this clonotype. The chain has TRBV29-1 and TRBJ2-5; perhaps D is TRBD1 or TRBD2 (5 bases each). The CDR3 has 12 amino acids. CDR1 and CDR2 (germline): SQVTM, ANQGSEA. The V gene lost 5 bases and the J gene lost 5 bases, with 12 bases spanning the gap. This chain's CDR3 is CSVSGTAETQYF. The DNA of the CDR3 is TGCAGCGTTTCAGGGACCGCGGAGACCCAGTACTTC.

The chain has TRBV5-1 and TRBJ1-4; 7 bases line up with TRBD1. Trimming cost V 6 bases and J 0 bases; bases outside gene matches: 11. The CDR3 is 17 residues long. Germline V gene lookup returns CDR1 SGHRS and CDR2 YFSETQ. Written as DNA, the CDR3 is TGCGCCAGCAAAGTGGAGGGGGCGACGACAACTAATGAAAAACTGTTTTTT. Amino acid sequence: CASKVEGATTTNEKLFF.

A word on this clonotype: This may be a read error: a much more frequent sequence differs by one nucleotide. The chain has TRBV2 and TRBJ2-7; possibly TRBD1 for D (5 bases). CDR1 and CDR2 (germline): SNHLY, FYNNEI. CDR3 size: 14 residues. Trimming took 4 bases from V and 0 from J, leaving 10 bases between them. CDR3 nucleotide sequence: TGTGCCAGCAGTGGGACATTTTTCTCCTACGAGCAGTACTTC. Its protein product is CASSGTFFSYEQYF.

The chain has TRBV19 and TRBJ1-4, with TRBD1 matching 7 bases. The CDR3 has 15 residues. J was trimmed by 8 bases and V by 5 bases; bases with no gene match: 11. Germline values: CDR1 LNHDA, CDR2 SQIVND (reference sequence). The CDR3 protein is CASSPTGTVGEKLFF. The CDR3 nucleotides read TGTGCCAGTAGTCCGACCGGGACAGTGGGAGAAAAACTGTTTTTT.

There are a few counts of this clonotype. The chain recombines TRBV11-2 with TRBJ2-7, with D possibly matching TRBD1 (6 bases). With 5 bases removed from V and 5 bases from J, the gap between germline ends came to 19 bases. The germline V gene encodes CDR1 SGHAT and CDR2 FQNNGV. The CDR3 loop spans 15 amino acids. The CDR3 DNA is TGTGCCAGCAGCACCTACTACAGGGATTGGGACGAGCAGTACTTC. This encodes CASSTYYRDWDEQYF.

This clonotype showed up just once. The rearrangement uses TRBV4-1 and TRBJ1-1; no clear D. CDR1 and CDR2 (germline): MGHRA, YSYEKL. Trimming pared 4 bases from V and 0 bases from J, leaving 12 bases between. The CDR3 is 15 amino acids. CDR3 loop: CASSPPNAVNTEAFF. Here the CDR3 DNA reads TGCGCCAGCAGCCCCCCCAACGCCGTGAACACTGAAGCTTTCTTT.

This clonotype was counted many times. The chain employs TRBV28 and TRBJ1-2; tentatively, D is TRBD1 (5 bases). Trimming removed 2 bases from V and 4 bases from J, with 14 bases in between. The CDR3 loop spans 15 amino acids. From germline, CDR1 is MDHEN and CDR2 SYDVKM. The CDR3 reads CASSLRAGNLYGYTF. The CDR3 coding sequence is TGTGCCAGCAGTTTAAGGGCAGGGAACCTCTATGGCTACACCTTC.

V is TRBV19 and J is TRBJ2-3; 7 nucleotides line up with TRBD2. The CDR3 covers 16 residues. The germline V gene has CDR1 LNHDA and CDR2 SQIVND (reference sequence). V was clipped by 3 bases and J by 1 base; unmatched bases: 7. In nucleotides, the CDR3 is TGTGCCAGTAGTATGGAGGGACTACCCGGCACAGATACGCAGTATTTT. Translating gives CASSMEGLPGTDTQYF.

V and J are TRBV12-3 or TRBV12-4 and TRBJ2-7; TRBD2 aligns across 8 bases. V was pared by 6 bases and J by 4 bases, with 8 bases of the junction left unmatched. The CDR3 spans 14 residues. CDR3 sequence (DNA): TGTGCCAGCAGCGAAGCGGGAGCCGAGTACGAGCAGTACTTC. Encoded protein: CASSEAGAEYEQYF.

V is TRBV2 and J is TRBJ2-1; TRBD1 matches at 7 bases. The ends lost 6 bases at V and 9 bases at J; junction bases unmatched: 11. Per germline, CDR1 SNHLY and CDR2 FYNNEI. This CDR3 is 14 amino acids long. DNA for the CDR3: TGTGCCAGCAGGCCGACAGGGTTAGCGTCTGAGCAGTTCTTC. Translating gives CASRPTGLASEQFF.

Only a few counts were recorded for this clonotype. V is TRBV7-2 and J is TRBJ2-2; D might be TRBD1 (6 bases). Trimming stripped 5 bases from V and 7 bases from J, with 20 bases between. The CDR3 sequence is 16 residues long. Germline lookup yields CDR1 SGHTA and CDR2 FQGNSA. This CDR3 is CASSTYLGTSGGELFF. In nucleotides, the CDR3 is TGTGCCAGCAGCACCTATCTAGGGACATCAGGCGGGGAGCTGTTTTTT.

This clonotype came up a few times. One end of the junction fails to match germline, which may point to a read error. The J gene is TRBJ2-6, the V gene TRBV7-2; perhaps TRBD1 as D (5 bases). This CDR3 has 15 amino acids. Germline V lookup: CDR1 SGHTA, CDR2 FQGNSA. The CDR3 nucleotides are TGTGCCAGCAGCTTAAGAGGTTCTGGGGCCGACGTCCTGACTTTC. Translation gives CASSLRGSGADVLTF.

Concerning this clonotype: This may come from a read error, since a much larger clone is one base off. The chain has TRBV15 and TRBJ2-7, with 9 bases identical to TRBD2. This CDR3 contains 15 residues. Germline V gives CDR1 LNHNV, CDR2 YYDKDF (reference sequence). CDR3 protein: CATSKGVAGDYERYF. The CDR3 DNA follows: TGTGCCACCAGCAAGGGAGTAGCGGGGGACTACGAGCGGTACTTC.

CDR3 bases: TGTGCCAGCAGCCAAGATATCCCAGGGGTTTCGAACACTGAAGCTTTCTTT. Amino acids: CASSQDIPGVSNTEAFF. This chain joins TRBV3-1 and TRBJ1-1; a possible D gene is TRBD1 (6 bases). The germline gives CDR1 LGHDT, CDR2 YNNKEL (reference sequence). Trimming shortened V by 0 bases and J by 1 base, and 15 bases separated the two germline ends. The length of the CDR3 is 17 residues.